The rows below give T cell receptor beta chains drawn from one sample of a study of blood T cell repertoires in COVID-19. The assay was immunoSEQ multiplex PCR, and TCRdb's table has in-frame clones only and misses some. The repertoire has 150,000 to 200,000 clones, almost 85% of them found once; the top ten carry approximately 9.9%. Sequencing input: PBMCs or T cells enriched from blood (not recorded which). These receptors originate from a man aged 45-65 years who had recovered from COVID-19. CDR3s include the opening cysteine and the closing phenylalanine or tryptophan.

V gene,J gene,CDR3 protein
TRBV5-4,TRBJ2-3,CASSPALAGGPDTQYF
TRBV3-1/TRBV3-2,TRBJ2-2,CASSQEGTGGASGELFF
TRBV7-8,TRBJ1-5,CASSLNWGMGGRALGQPQHF
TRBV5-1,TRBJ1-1,CASSGARDRVSPEAFF
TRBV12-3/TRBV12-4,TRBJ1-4,CASSPSQGPKLFF
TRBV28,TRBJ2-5,CASTSQGEQGTQYF
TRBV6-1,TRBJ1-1,CASSESWGAEAFF
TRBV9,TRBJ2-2,CASSVAAGELFF
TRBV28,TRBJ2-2,CASRRQGVGELFF
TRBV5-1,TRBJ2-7,CASSTGQGRKQYF
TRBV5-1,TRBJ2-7,CASSFGQVDDEQYF
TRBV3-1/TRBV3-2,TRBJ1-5,CASGDRGFNQPQHF
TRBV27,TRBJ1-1,CASSSVAGNTEAFF
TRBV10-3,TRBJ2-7,CAIRAGDSYEQYF
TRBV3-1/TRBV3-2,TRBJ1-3,CASSYKGYGNTIYF
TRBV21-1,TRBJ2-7,CASTKGGLCAYEQYF
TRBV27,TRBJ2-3,CASSGTAGAYPTDTQYF
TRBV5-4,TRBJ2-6,CASSLGQGNSGANVLTF
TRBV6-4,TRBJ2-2,CASSVYPTSGSFANTGELFF
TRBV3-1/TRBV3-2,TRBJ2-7,CASTQEGLAANEQYF
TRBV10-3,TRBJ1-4,CAISEGQGNEKLFF
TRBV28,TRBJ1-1,CASSFVGMNTEAFF
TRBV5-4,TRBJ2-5,CASSTGLGVQETQYF
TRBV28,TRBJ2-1,CASSLPGLAGTSSYNEQFF
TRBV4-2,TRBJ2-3,CASSQLLQGATDTQYF
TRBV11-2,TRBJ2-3,CASSLRLTGVGTDTQYF
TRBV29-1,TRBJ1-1,CSADRGGDEAFF
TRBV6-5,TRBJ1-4,CASRPQGAYEKLFF
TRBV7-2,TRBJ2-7,CASSGLGLEPYEQYF
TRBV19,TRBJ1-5,CASSIGGGGNQPQHF
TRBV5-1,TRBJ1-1,CASTSGETEAFF
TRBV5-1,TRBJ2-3,CASSWGVTDTQYF
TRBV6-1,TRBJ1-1,CASSDRGLYTEAFF
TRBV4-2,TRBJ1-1,CASSLTGEAFF
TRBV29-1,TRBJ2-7,CSVGQGEIYEQYF
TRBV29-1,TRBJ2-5,CSVHLAAKGTQYF
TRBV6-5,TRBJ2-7,CASRETGGTYEQYF
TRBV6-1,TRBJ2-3,CASSDGLASTDTQYF
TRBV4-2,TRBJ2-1,CASSRGLAGDPEQFF
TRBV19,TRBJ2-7,CASSTSGREQYF
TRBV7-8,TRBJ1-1,CASNGEGGTEAFF
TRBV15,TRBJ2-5,CATSEGVRETQYF
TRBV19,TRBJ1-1,CASSMTVIMNTEAFF
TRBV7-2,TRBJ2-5,CASSRGATQETQYF
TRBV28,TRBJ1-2,CASSSSTGWYYGYTF
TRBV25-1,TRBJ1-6,CASSELLSGYSPLHF
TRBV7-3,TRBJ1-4,CASSFSGLINEKLFF
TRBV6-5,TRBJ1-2,CASSSTANYGYTF
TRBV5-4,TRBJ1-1,CASSWGQNTEAFF
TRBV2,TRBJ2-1,CASSGLSTNNEQFF
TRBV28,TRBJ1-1,CASSYQGAEAFF